This record covers a single T cell receptor (beta chain). The antigen this receptor binds is unknown. Base qualities are not at hand, and no much larger clone is one base apart. The data are from a study of blood T cell repertoires in COVID-19 (dated by TCRdb to the early 2020s). Regarding the research as a whole: Samples from collaborators originated in the United States, Italy and Spain and spanned both the acute and convalescent phases of COVID-19. Sample metadata almost always included a de-identified subject ID, COVID-19 status, age in years and sex. Where available, HLA class I and class II types were obtained from metadata supplied by the sample provider rather than from assay-based typing. The material from the prospective study consisted of cDNA or gDNA derived from T cells, B-cell-depleted T cells, or PBMCs. Subjects who had been exposed to COVID-19, were actively infected with it, or had recovered from it provided the deeply sampled blood TCRbeta repertoires that made up the dataset. A freely available public database, intended as a resource for researchers studying the immune response to SARS-CoV-2, is where the repertoires were released. The samples were drawn from the first 160 participants of the ongoing ImmuneRACE study and from 1,254 subjects provided by 6 global collaborators. Here is what the overall study found, with its caveats: How much clinical and demographic metadata was included differed by source and by participant, and the metadata was provided uncurated.

From cysteine to phenylalanine, the CDR3 is 15 amino acids long. Only the CDR3 region is kept as DNA, spanning 45 bases read in frame from base 1. The CDR1 and CDR2 encoded by the germline V gene (reference sequence) are LGHDT and YNNKEL. V loses 1 base of germline sequence and J loses 8 bases, and the interval between the two ends is 15 bases. The immunoSEQ Assay, a bias-controlled multiplex PCR, was used to amplify TCRbeta CDR3 regions from genomic DNA. In the original analysis: The number of nucleated cells in each sample was estimated by amplification of reference gene primers within the assay. Sequence reads were collapsed and filtered to measure the absolute abundance of every unique TCRbeta CDR3 rearrangement. For each sample, productive Simpson clonality was calculated as the square root of Simpson's diversity index over productive rearrangements. TCRdb mirrors the immuneACCESS table, restricted to in-frame sequences. Some clones are absent from its copies; in checked studies, under half trace to an unresolved V gene, and the reason for the others is unknown. The D gene and trimming were derived from the DNA, and the V and J assignments and clone size from that table. The sample table lists 90,000 to 120,000 clones, roughly 80% of them with a count of one. The ten biggest clones cover roughly 4.3% of the sample.

The collaborating institutions used their own protocols to collect whole blood in K2EDTA tubes. For TCRbeta analysis, collaborators shipped samples in one of three forms: frozen whole blood, isolated PBMCs, or DNA extracted from either of those sample types. What was sequenced was peripheral blood. This receptor was obtained from a human donor in a cohort sampled during active COVID-19. The rearranged chain carries TRBV3-1 (or the pseudogene TRBV3-2) and TRBJ2-1; possibly the D gene is TRBD2, per 9 matching bases. The CDR3 sequence is CASSQALAGQDEQFF. The DNA is as follows: TGTGCCAGCAGCCAAGCGCTAGCGGGACAGGATGAGCAGTTCTTC.